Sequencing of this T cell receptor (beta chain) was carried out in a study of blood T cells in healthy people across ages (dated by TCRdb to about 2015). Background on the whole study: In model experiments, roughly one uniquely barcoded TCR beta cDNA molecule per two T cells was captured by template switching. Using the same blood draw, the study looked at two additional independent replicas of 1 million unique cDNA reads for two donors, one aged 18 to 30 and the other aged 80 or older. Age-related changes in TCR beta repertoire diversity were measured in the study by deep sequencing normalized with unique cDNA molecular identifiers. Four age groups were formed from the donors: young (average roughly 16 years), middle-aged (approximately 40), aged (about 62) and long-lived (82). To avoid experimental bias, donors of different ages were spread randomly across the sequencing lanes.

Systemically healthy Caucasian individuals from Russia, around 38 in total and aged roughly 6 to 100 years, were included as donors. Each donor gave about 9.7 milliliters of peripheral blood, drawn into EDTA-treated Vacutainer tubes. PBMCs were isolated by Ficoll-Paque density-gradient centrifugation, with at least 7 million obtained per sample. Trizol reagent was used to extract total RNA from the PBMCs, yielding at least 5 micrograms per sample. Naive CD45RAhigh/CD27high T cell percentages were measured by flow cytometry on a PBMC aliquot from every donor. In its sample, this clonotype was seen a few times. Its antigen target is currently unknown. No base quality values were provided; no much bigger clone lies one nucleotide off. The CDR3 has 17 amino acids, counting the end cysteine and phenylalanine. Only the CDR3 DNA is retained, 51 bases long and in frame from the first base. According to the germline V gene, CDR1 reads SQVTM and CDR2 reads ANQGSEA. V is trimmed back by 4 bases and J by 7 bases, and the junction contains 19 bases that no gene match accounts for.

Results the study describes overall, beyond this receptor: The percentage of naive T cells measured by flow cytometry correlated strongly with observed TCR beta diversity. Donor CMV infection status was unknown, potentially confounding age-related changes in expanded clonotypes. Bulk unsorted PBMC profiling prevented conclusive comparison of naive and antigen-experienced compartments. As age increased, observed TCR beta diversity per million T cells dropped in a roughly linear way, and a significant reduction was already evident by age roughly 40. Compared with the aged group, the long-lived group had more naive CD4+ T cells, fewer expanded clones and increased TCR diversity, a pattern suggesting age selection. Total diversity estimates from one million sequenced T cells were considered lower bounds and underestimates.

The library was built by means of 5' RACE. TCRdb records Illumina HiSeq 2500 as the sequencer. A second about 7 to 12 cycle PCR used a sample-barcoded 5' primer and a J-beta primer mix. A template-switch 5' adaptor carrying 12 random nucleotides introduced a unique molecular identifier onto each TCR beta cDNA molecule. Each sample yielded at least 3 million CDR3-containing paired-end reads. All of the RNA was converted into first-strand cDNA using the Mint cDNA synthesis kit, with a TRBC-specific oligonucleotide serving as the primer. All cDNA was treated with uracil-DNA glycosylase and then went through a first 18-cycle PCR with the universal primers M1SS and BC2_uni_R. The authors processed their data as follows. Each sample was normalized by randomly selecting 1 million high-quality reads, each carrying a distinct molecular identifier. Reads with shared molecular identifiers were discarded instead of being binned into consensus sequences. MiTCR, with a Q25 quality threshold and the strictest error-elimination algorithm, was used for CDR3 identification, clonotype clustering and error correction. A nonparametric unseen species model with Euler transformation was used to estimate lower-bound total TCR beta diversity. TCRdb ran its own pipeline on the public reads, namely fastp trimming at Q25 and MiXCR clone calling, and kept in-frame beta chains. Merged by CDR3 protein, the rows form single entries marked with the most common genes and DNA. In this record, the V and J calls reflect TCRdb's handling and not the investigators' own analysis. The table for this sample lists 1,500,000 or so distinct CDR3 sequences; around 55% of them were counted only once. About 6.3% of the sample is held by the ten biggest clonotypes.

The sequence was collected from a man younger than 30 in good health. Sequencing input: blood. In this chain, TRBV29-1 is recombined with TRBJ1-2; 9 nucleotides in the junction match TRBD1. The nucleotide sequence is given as TGCAGCGTTGTGACCTCACTATCCGGGACAGGGAGGTCTGGCTACACCTTC. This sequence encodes CSVVTSLSGTGRSGYTF.